This entry is about one T cell receptor (beta chain). TCRdb's copy holds only in-frame clones and misses some; the assay was immunoSEQ multiplex PCR. The sample holds about 98,000 clones; approximately 90% are singletons and the top ten take about 2.3%. The entry originates in a study of T cell changes during pregnancy in multiple sclerosis. Between the trimmed V and J ends, which lost 5 bases and 3 bases, there was a span of 17 bases. Germline V gene lookup returns CDR1 SGHTA and CDR2 FQGNSA. CDR3 length: 15 residues. This material consisted of peripheral blood, taken after pregnancy. The sequence came from a female donor in good health, enrolled as a control in a pregnancy study. The rearrangement links TRBV7-2 to TRBJ2-7; D unclear. DNA for the CDR3: TGTGCCAGCAGCCTACTTGGTTGGAGCGTCTACGAGCAGTACTTC. As protein: CASSLLGWSVYEQYF.